This T cell receptor beta chain derives from a study of CD8 T cells in Susac syndrome (dated by TCRdb to the late 2010s). For the wider study: Whether CD8+ T cell activation and differentiation in Susac syndrome was antigen driven was tested using repertoire sequencing. Clonality of the CD8+ T cell repertoire was compared between more than 10 healthy donors, about 14 Susac syndrome patients and approximately 16 multiple sclerosis patients. The research as a whole found: The study acknowledged that relatively few individuals were included in the TCR sequencing and HLA analysis.

RNA was extracted with the RNeasy kit and about 0.5 to 1 ug was reverse transcribed using random hexamers. TCR beta CDR3 regions were amplified with the immunoSEQ multiplex PCR assay covering 54 Vbeta and 13 Jbeta segments. Bias from PCR amplification was corrected by using a synthetic template baseline for primer optimization and for computational correction. For the original study's pipeline: Reads were annotated to V, D and J genes according to IMGT and were analyzed with immunoSEQ Analyzer, with only productive sequences retained. Clonality was calculated as one minus the Shannon entropy normalized by log2 of the number of productive unique sequences. For each patient and control, public and private clones were evaluated within the 100 most prevalent clones. A clone was defined as Susac-specific if it was absent from the healthy and MS cohorts, from approximately 980 published viral clones and from other ImmuneACCESS disease sequences. TCRdb trimmed public reads at Q25 via fastp, called clones via MiXCR and kept in-frame beta chains. Rows matching on CDR3 protein sequence are summarized as one entry with the most common DNA and genes. TCRdb assigned the V and J calls; the authors' analysis was not used. Counted in this sample were some 300,000 distinct CDR3 sequences; more than 75% of them appeared once. The ten top clones hold about 0.11% of the sample.

In the case of this clonotype: Its antigen is still unknown. The record has no base qualities; no much larger clone is one base away.

Peripheral blood CD8+ and CD4+ T cells from healthy donors, Susac syndrome patients and multiple sclerosis patients were profiled using high-throughput TCR beta sequencing. Multiple sclerosis controls were treatment-naive patients with stable or active relapsing-remitting disease fulfilling revised McDonald criteria. Bulk CD8+ and CD4+ T cells were purified by magnetic negative isolation, whereas CD8+ TEMRA cells were enriched by FACS. Blood was drawn into EDTA tubes, processed within 24 hours, and PBMCs were isolated by density gradient centrifugation. PBMCs destined for TCR sequencing were cryopreserved in liquid nitrogen and later thawed in a 37 °C water bath. Purity of sorted or isolated CD4+, CD8+ and CD8+ TEMRA cells was at least 90%. The sample comprised CD8+ T cells from PBMCs. The sequence was collected from a human donor with multiple sclerosis.

The CDR3 protein sequence reads: CAWSVGGEARLGTQYF. The DNA is as follows: TGTGCCTGGAGTGTGGGCGGAGAGGCCCGTTTAGGGACCCAGTACTTC. The chain links TRBV30 with TRBJ2-5; the D gene is not confidently resolved. At the junction V is shortened by 0 bases and J by 7 bases, with 21 bases in between. CDR1 and CDR2 are read off the germline V gene (reference sequence) as GTSNPN and SVGIG. The CDR3, from cysteine to phenylalanine, totals 16 residues. Left in the record is the CDR3 DNA by itself, 48 bases read in frame from the first base.